These 9 T cell receptor beta chains came from one sample sequenced in a study of blood T cell repertoires in COVID-19. Produced via immunoSEQ multiplex PCR; TCRdb's table is partial and in-frame only. The sample lists 490,000 or so clones; 88% were seen once. The specimen sequenced was PBMCs or T cells enriched from blood (not recorded which). Source of these receptors: a woman in her fifties or sixties who had recovered from COVID-19.

V usage is TRBV30 and J usage is TRBJ1-1; 10 bases line up with TRBD1. The CDR3 sequence is 15 residues long. CDR1 is GTSNPN, CDR2 SVGIG, per germline (reference sequence). V was pared by 1 base and J by 0 bases, with 2 bases of the junction left unmatched. CDR3 protein: CAWSAGTGVNTEAFF. The CDR3 DNA reads as TGTGCCTGGAGTGCCGGGACAGGGGTGAACACTGAAGCTTTCTTT.

This clone has just one count. The CDR3 protein is CASSIYPGTPDGYTF. CDR3 coding DNA: TGTGCCAGCAGTATTTACCCGGGAACGCCGGATGGCTACACCTTC. This sequence joins TRBV27 and TRBJ1-2; D unresolved. V lost 5 bases, J lost 6 bases, and 19 bases lay in between. The CDR3 has 15 amino acids. CDR1 is MNHEY, CDR2 SMNVEV, per germline (reference sequence).

This chain connects TRBV19 to TRBJ1-1; the D is unclear. There are 12 residues in the CDR3. Germline V gene sequence: CDR1 LNHDA, CDR2 SQIVND (reference sequence). Trimming left V 4 bases short and J 0 bases short, with 3 bases between. In DNA, the CDR3 is TGTGCCAGTAGTAGTATGAACACTGAAGCTTTCTTT. Translating gives CASSSMNTEAFF.

The CDR3 DNA reads as TGCGCTACACCGGCAGGGGCTAAACGTGATGAGCAGTTCTTC. This translates into CATPAGAKRDEQFF. The chain combines TRBV10-1 with TRBJ2-1; maybe TRBD1 (6 bases). The germline gives CDR1 WNHNN, CDR2 SYGVQD (reference sequence). This CDR3 is 14 amino acids long.

The rearrangement uses TRBV5-6 and TRBJ1-4; possible D gene TRBD1, 5 bases. V lost 3 bases and J lost 7, with 13 bases in between. Germline CDR1 SGHDT, CDR2 YYEEEE. This CDR3 is 14 amino acids long. The CDR3 DNA reads as TGTGCCAGCAGCTGGGGCGTTTCCGGTGAAAAACTGTTTTTT. The encoded protein is CASSWGVSGEKLFF.

The chain uses TRBV6-4 and TRBJ2-1; weak D call: TRBD2 (7 bases). V lost 0 bases and J 4 bases, leaving 13 bases between the germline ends. Looked up from germline, CDR1 is MRHNA and CDR2 is SNTAGT. This CDR3 is 16 amino acids long. The CDR3 coding sequence is TGTGCCAGCAGTGACTCAGGGGGGGCCCTTTACAATGAGCAGTTCTTC. Translating it yields CASSDSGGALYNEQFF.

This clone appeared a single time. V is TRBV11-3 and J is TRBJ2-7; 9 bases fit TRBD1. With 4 bases clipped from V and 3 bases from J, the junction kept 1 base outside the gene matches. Germline CDR1 is SGHNT and CDR2 is YENEEA. The CDR3 runs 13 residues. The CDR3, as DNA: TGTGCCAGCAGCTCGACAGGGGGCTACGAGCAGTACTTC. Amino acids: CASSSTGGYEQYF.

This chain uses TRBV24-1 with TRBJ2-1, with 7 positions matching TRBD1. CDR1 KGHDR and CDR2 SFDVKD come from the germline V gene. The CDR3 is 14 residues long. V gave up 2 bases and J gave up 3 bases; unmatched junction bases: 0. The CDR3 bases are TGTGCCACCAGTGATTGGGACAGCTACAATGAGCAGTTCTTC. Residues: CATSDWDSYNEQFF.

The CDR3 DNA reads TGTGCCAGCAGCCAAGGGACTAGCGGGGACGAGCAGTACTTC. Amino acids: CASSQGTSGDEQYF. The V and J genes are TRBV4-2 and TRBJ2-7; 12 bases line up with TRBD2. The ends lost 1 base at V and 5 bases at J; junction bases unmatched: 0. Looked up from germline, CDR1 is LGHNA and CDR2 is YNFKEQ. The CDR3 totals 14 residues.